This TCR beta chain was captured in a study of blood T cells in healthy people across ages (dated by TCRdb to between 2014 and 2017). Broadly, across the study: In model experiments, template switching captured roughly one uniquely barcoded TCR beta cDNA molecule for every two T cells. For two donors (one aged 18 to 29 and one aged 80 or older), the study analyzed two additional independent replicas of 1 million unique cDNA reads from the same blood draw. To avoid experimental bias, donors of different ages were distributed randomly across sequencing lanes. The study measured age-related changes in TCR beta repertoire diversity using deep sequencing normalized with unique cDNA molecular identifiers. The donors were divided into four age groups: young (average around 16 years), middle-aged (approximately 42), aged (approximately 62) and long-lived (82).

For this clonotype: It has no known antigen specificity. Qualities for individual bases were not recorded, and no much larger clone is one base off.

Library creation used 5' RACE. Sequencing was carried out with an Illumina HiSeq 2500. The second PCR ran for about 6 to 11 cycles and used a J-beta primer mix along with a sample-barcoded 5' primer. A unique molecular identifier was introduced onto each TCR beta cDNA molecule by a template-switch 5' adaptor carrying 12 random nucleotides. At least 3 million CDR3-containing paired-end reads were obtained from each sample. First-strand cDNA was synthesized from all RNA with the Mint cDNA synthesis kit, primed by a TRBC-specific oligonucleotide. All cDNA was treated with uracil-DNA glycosylase and then went through a first 18-cycle PCR with the universal primers M1SS and BC2_uni_R. On the authors' methods: For normalization, 1 million high-quality reads were randomly selected from each sample, with every read carrying a distinct molecular identifier. Reads with shared molecular identifiers were discarded instead of being binned into consensus sequences. MiTCR, run with a Q25 quality threshold and the strictest error-elimination algorithm, handled CDR3 identification, clonotype clustering and error correction. A nonparametric unseen species model using Euler transformation provided a lower-bound estimate of total TCR beta diversity. Using fastp trimming at Q25 and MiXCR clonotype assembly, TCRdb reanalyzed the public sequencing data and kept in-frame beta chains. Merged by CDR3 protein, the rows form single entries marked with the most common genes and DNA. None of the V and J calls come from the authors' own analysis; TCRdb made them. The sample table records 1,500,000 or so distinct CDR3 sequences; 35% to 45% of these occur just once. Jointly, the top ten make up about 4% of the sample.

Systemically healthy Caucasian individuals from Russia, approximately 39 in total and aged about 6 to 100 years, were included as donors. Each donor gave about 9.2 milliliters of peripheral blood, drawn into EDTA-treated Vacutainer tubes. PBMCs were isolated by Ficoll-Paque density-gradient centrifugation, with at least 7 million obtained per sample. Total RNA, at least 5.5 micrograms per sample, was extracted from PBMCs with Trizol reagent. For every donor, flow cytometry on a PBMC aliquot measured the percentage of naive CD45RAhigh/CD27high T cells. What the work shows at the level of the full study, not this receptor alone: Compared with the aged group, the long-lived group had more naive CD4+ T cells, fewer expanded clones and increased TCR diversity, a pattern suggesting age selection. Observed TCR beta diversity correlated strongly with the percentage of naive T cells measured by flow cytometry. Total diversity estimates from one million sequenced T cells were considered lower bounds and underestimates. Bulk unsorted PBMC profiling prevented conclusive comparison of naive and antigen-experienced compartments. Observed TCR beta diversity per million T cells fell roughly linearly with age, and a significant reduction was already apparent by age around 40. The CMV infection status of donors was not known, potentially confounding age-related changes in expanded clonotypes.

The CDR3 goes from the cysteine to the phenylalanine over 16 residues. Just CDR3 DNA is preserved here, 48 bases in frame from base 1. At the junction V is shortened by 0 bases and J by 4 bases; bases outside the gene matches: 5. CDR1 and CDR2 are read off the germline V gene as LGHNA and YSLEER. The TCR sequence derives from a woman aged 18-30 years in good health. The chain is made from TRBV4-3 and TRBJ2-2, and 7 junctional nucleotides match TRBD2. The sample comprised blood. The CDR3 loop reads CASSQDLAEITGELFF. The nucleotide sequence is given as TGCGCCAGCAGCCAAGACCTAGCGGAAATCACCGGGGAGCTGTTTTTT.